Included here is one TCR beta chain sequence, with context. What it binds is not known. In each case, RNA was isolated and then reverse transcribed into cDNA as the sequencing template. Produced via immunoSEQ multiplex PCR; TCRdb's table is partial and in-frame only. Of 250,000 or so clones in the sample, less than 80% were seen once. Collection of lesional scalp punch biopsies and peripheral blood was performed in alopecia areata patients. PBMCs provided sorted CD4+ and CD8+ T cells. The data derive from a study of CD8+ T cells in alopecia areata. As for the study in general: Oral tofacitinib, 5 to 10 mg twice daily, was given in an open-label trial.

Whole-study results and caveats: Normal scalp showed lower clonality than lesional scalp, especially alopecia totalis/universalis.

J gave up 6 bases and V 7 bases, and 11 bases lay outside the gene matches. The CDR3 totals 14 residues. The germline V gene encodes CDR1 SQVTM and CDR2 ANQGSEA. This rearrangement joins TRBV29-1 to TRBJ2-4, with 8 positions matching TRBD2. The input for sequencing was CD4+ T cells sorted from blood, taken at week 0. This clonotype was obtained from a human donor with alopecia areata. The CDR3 nucleotides read TGCAGCGGGATGAGCGGGGGCTGGGGAAACATTCAGTACTTC. It translates to CSGMSGGWGNIQYF.